This TCR beta chain stems from a study of T-cell reconstitution after alpha-beta-depleted transplantation in children. Unique molecular identifiers were used in preparing the TCRbeta library. TCRdb reprocessed the PCR reads with MiXCR, giving one entry per CDR3 protein. The sample yields about 500,000 distinct CDR3 sequences, over 25% seen once. This TCR was recovered from a human donor who donated a stem cell graft to a child with aplastic anemia. Material: PBMCs from the stem cell graft donor, obtained from the stem cell graft.

CDR3 amino acids: CSARVQGRSEQYF. CDR3 nucleotide sequence: TGCAGTGCTAGAGTTCAGGGGAGAAGCGAGCAGTACTTC. The rearrangement links TRBV20-1 to TRBJ2-7, with D possibly matching TRBD1 (6 bases). V was pared by 1 base and J by 6 bases, with 13 bases between. CDR3 length: 13 residues. From germline, CDR1 is DFQATT and CDR2 SNEGSKA (reference sequence).